Listed below are T cell receptor beta chains from one sample, sequenced in a study of blood T cell repertoires in COVID-19. Sequencing was performed with immunoSEQ multiplex PCR; in TCRdb, only in-frame clones are kept and a portion is missing. The data contain about 250,000 clones, about nine tenths of them seen just once; the ten biggest clones take up roughly 6%. Sequencing input: peripheral blood. All receptors come from a woman between 25 and 40 years old with COVID-19, enrolled during active disease. CDR3s include the opening cysteine and the closing phenylalanine or tryptophan. D genes are given only for firm matches. Expanded clones get a size class; other rows say once, few or many, or leave the size out.

J gene: TRBJ2-1
clone size: .
D gene: TRBD2
V gene: TRBV7-9
CDR3 protein: CASSLTSGFSNEQFF
CDR3 DNA: TGTGCCAGCAGCCTCACTAGCGGGTTTAGCAATGAGCAGTTCTTC

J gene: TRBJ1-1
clone size: many
D gene: TRBD1
V gene: TRBV7-9
CDR3 protein: CASSEGQTTMNTEAFF
CDR3 DNA: TGTGCCAGCAGCGAGGGACAGACGACTATGAACACTGAAGCTTTCTTT

J gene: TRBJ1-5
clone size: .
D gene: .
V gene: TRBV7-9
CDR3 protein: CASSYGEASQPQHF
CDR3 DNA: TGTGCCAGCAGCTATGGGGAGGCGAGTCAGCCCCAGCATTTT

J gene: TRBJ2-7
clone size: .
D gene: TRBD1
V gene: TRBV5-1
CDR3 protein: CASSRVGQGFAYEQYF
CDR3 DNA: TGCGCCAGCAGCCGGGTGGGACAGGGTTTTGCCTACGAGCAGTACTTC

J gene: TRBJ2-7
clone size: .
D gene: TRBD2
V gene: TRBV7-2
CDR3 protein: CASSLSLGGTYEQYF
CDR3 DNA: TGTGCCAGCAGCTTGAGTCTGGGAGGGACCTACGAGCAGTACTTC

J gene: TRBJ1-2
clone size: .
D gene: TRBD1
V gene: TRBV5-4
CDR3 protein: CASSYDRGGGYTF
CDR3 DNA: TGTGCCAGCAGCTACGACAGGGGAGGTGGCTACACCTTC

J gene: TRBJ1-2
clone size: .
D gene: .
V gene: TRBV12-5
CDR3 protein: CASGFRRGYGYTF
CDR3 DNA: TGTGCTAGTGGTTTTAGGCGAGGCTATGGCTACACCTTC

J gene: TRBJ2-5
clone size: .
D gene: TRBD1
V gene: TRBV4-2
CDR3 protein: CASSLVQGEETQYF
CDR3 DNA: TGTGCCAGCAGCCTCGTACAGGGGGAAGAGACCCAGTACTTC

J gene: TRBJ1-5
clone size: .
D gene: .
V gene: TRBV5-8
CDR3 protein: CASSSPIRGIRQPQHF
CDR3 DNA: TGTGCCAGCAGCTCCCCAATACGGGGGATAAGACAGCCCCAGCATTTT

J gene: TRBJ1-4
clone size: few
D gene: .
V gene: TRBV7-8
CDR3 protein: CASSLVAGAGEKLFF
CDR3 DNA: TGTGCCAGCAGCTTAGTGGCGGGGGCAGGTGAAAAACTGTTTTTT

J gene: TRBJ2-2
clone size: .
D gene: TRBD2
V gene: TRBV9
CDR3 protein: CASSVEASGTGELFF
CDR3 DNA: TGTGCCAGCAGCGTAGAGGCTAGCGGGACCGGGGAGCTGTTTTTT

J gene: TRBJ2-1
clone size: once
D gene: .
V gene: TRBV4-1
CDR3 protein: CASSRQKALGAYFYNEQFF
CDR3 DNA: TGCGCCAGCAGCCGCCAGAAGGCTCTGGGGGCGTACTTTTACAATGAGCAGTTCTTC

J gene: TRBJ1-2
clone size: .
D gene: TRBD1
V gene: TRBV18
CDR3 protein: CASSPPSVRGNYGYTF
CDR3 DNA: TGTGCCAGCTCACCACCATCGGTCAGGGGGAACTATGGCTACACCTTC

J gene: TRBJ1-5
clone size: .
D gene: .
V gene: TRBV5-6
CDR3 protein: CASSLRPDNQPQHF
CDR3 DNA: TGTGCCAGCAGCTTGCGTCCAGACAATCAGCCCCAGCATTTT

J gene: TRBJ2-5
clone size: .
D gene: TRBD2
V gene: TRBV7-2
CDR3 protein: CASRPTSGVPQETQYF
CDR3 DNA: TGTGCCAGCAGGCCTACTAGCGGTGTCCCCCAGGAGACCCAGTACTTC

J gene: TRBJ1-4
clone size: few
D gene: TRBD1
V gene: TRBV15
CDR3 protein: CATSYRDRNEKLFF
CDR3 DNA: TGTGCCACCAGCTACCGGGACAGAAATGAAAAACTGTTTTTT

J gene: TRBJ2-6
clone size: .
D gene: TRBD1
V gene: TRBV19
CDR3 protein: CASIGNRGRDSGANVLTF
CDR3 DNA: TGTGCCAGTATAGGGAACAGGGGAAGGGACTCTGGGGCCAACGTCCTGACTTTC

J gene: TRBJ2-5
clone size: .
D gene: .
V gene: TRBV7-2
CDR3 protein: CASSLVGAGSIQETQYF
CDR3 DNA: TGTGCCAGCAGCTTAGTGGGGGCAGGGTCGATCCAAGAGACCCAGTACTTC

J gene: TRBJ2-1
clone size: once
D gene: TRBD2
V gene: TRBV6-2/TRBV6-3
CDR3 protein: CASSLRTSGGAFGEQFF
CDR3 DNA: TGTGCCAGCAGTCTAAGAACTAGCGGGGGGGCTTTTGGTGAGCAGTTCTTC

J gene: TRBJ2-1
clone size: .
D gene: TRBD1
V gene: TRBV7-2
CDR3 protein: CASISGGQGPFGEQFF
CDR3 DNA: TGTGCCAGCATCTCGGGGGGACAGGGTCCGTTTGGTGAGCAGTTCTTC

J gene: TRBJ2-1
clone size: few
D gene: TRBD2
V gene: TRBV9
CDR3 protein: CASSAVLAAGYEQFF
CDR3 DNA: TGTGCCAGCAGCGCGGTACTAGCGGCAGGATATGAGCAGTTCTTC

J gene: TRBJ2-7
clone size: .
D gene: TRBD1
V gene: TRBV4-3
CDR3 protein: CASRGHRGYEQYF
CDR3 DNA: TGCGCCAGCAGGGGGCACAGGGGCTACGAGCAGTACTTC

J gene: TRBJ2-1
clone size: .
D gene: .
V gene: TRBV7-9
CDR3 protein: CASSSDPSYNEQFF
CDR3 DNA: TGTGCCAGCAGCTCCGACCCTAGCTACAATGAGCAGTTCTTC

J gene: TRBJ2-1
clone size: .
D gene: TRBD2
V gene: TRBV24-1
CDR3 protein: CATSDRSSGSNEQFF
CDR3 DNA: TGTGCCACCAGTGATAGGTCTAGCGGGAGTAATGAGCAGTTCTTC

J gene: TRBJ1-4
clone size: .
D gene: .
V gene: TRBV28
CDR3 protein: CASSTHMSGTREKLFF
CDR3 DNA: TGTGCCAGCAGTACTCATATGTCCGGGACACGCGAAAAACTGTTTTTT

J gene: TRBJ1-5
clone size: few
D gene: TRBD1
V gene: TRBV5-1
CDR3 protein: CASSLEGTGQPQHF
CDR3 DNA: TGCGCCAGCAGCTTGGAAGGGACAGGACAGCCCCAGCATTTT

J gene: TRBJ1-2
clone size: .
D gene: TRBD1
V gene: TRBV6-5
CDR3 protein: CASSRQGARGYTF
CDR3 DNA: TGTGCCAGCAGTCGACAGGGGGCTCGGGGCTACACCTTC

J gene: TRBJ2-1
clone size: .
D gene: TRBD2
V gene: TRBV11-3
CDR3 protein: CASSLESSGNNNEQFF
CDR3 DNA: TGTGCCAGCAGCTTAGAATCGAGCGGGAATAACAATGAGCAGTTCTTC

J gene: TRBJ1-6
clone size: few
D gene: .
V gene: TRBV9
CDR3 protein: CASSVGAGDHSPLHF
CDR3 DNA: TGTGCCAGCAGCGTAGGGGCAGGGGATCATTCACCCCTCCACTTT

J gene: TRBJ1-5
clone size: .
D gene: .
V gene: TRBV5-5
CDR3 protein: CASSLLLVQPQHF
CDR3 DNA: TGTGCCAGCAGCTTGCTCCTAGTTCAGCCCCAGCATTTT

J gene: TRBJ2-2
clone size: .
D gene: TRBD1
V gene: TRBV6-2/TRBV6-3
CDR3 protein: CASSYSGAGGTGELFF
CDR3 DNA: TGTGCCAGCAGTTACTCGGGCGCAGGGGGAACCGGGGAGCTGTTTTTT

J gene: TRBJ2-1
clone size: .
D gene: .
V gene: TRBV6-2/TRBV6-3
CDR3 protein: CASSQSPGRYNEQFF
CDR3 DNA: TGTGCCAGCAGCCAATCACCGGGTCGTTACAATGAGCAGTTCTTC

J gene: TRBJ2-7
clone size: few
D gene: .
V gene: TRBV2
CDR3 protein: CASSEPGLSDEQYF
CDR3 DNA: TGTGCCAGCAGTGAACCCGGACTCAGCGACGAGCAGTACTTC

J gene: TRBJ1-2
clone size: .
D gene: TRBD1
V gene: TRBV6-6
CDR3 protein: CASSPRQGAQNGYTF
CDR3 DNA: TGTGCCAGCAGTCCACGACAGGGGGCGCAAAATGGCTACACCTTC

J gene: TRBJ2-7
clone size: .
D gene: TRBD2
V gene: TRBV4-2
CDR3 protein: CASSPGLAEYYEQYF
CDR3 DNA: TGTGCCAGCAGCCCGGGACTAGCGGAATACTACGAGCAGTACTTC

J gene: TRBJ2-1
clone size: few
D gene: TRBD1
V gene: TRBV13
CDR3 protein: CASSLGRQGVDEQFF
CDR3 DNA: TGTGCCAGCAGCTTAGGTAGACAGGGAGTCGATGAGCAGTTCTTC

J gene: TRBJ1-2
clone size: .
D gene: .
V gene: TRBV30
CDR3 protein: CAWTFGQNYGYTF
CDR3 DNA: TGTGCCTGGACTTTCGGACAGAACTATGGCTACACCTTC

J gene: TRBJ1-3
clone size: .
D gene: .
V gene: TRBV4-3
CDR3 protein: CASSQVHLQSSSGNTIYF
CDR3 DNA: TGCGCCAGCAGCCAAGTACATCTACAGTCCTCCTCTGGAAACACCATATATTTT

J gene: TRBJ1-3
clone size: .
D gene: .
V gene: TRBV2
CDR3 protein: CASRTDNSGNTIYF
CDR3 DNA: TGTGCCAGCAGGACAGATAACTCTGGAAACACCATATATTTT

J gene: TRBJ2-3
clone size: .
D gene: .
V gene: TRBV7-9
CDR3 protein: CASSPTGYATDTQYF
CDR3 DNA: TGTGCCAGCAGCCCAACAGGGTATGCCACAGATACGCAGTATTTT

J gene: TRBJ2-7
clone size: .
D gene: .
V gene: TRBV27
CDR3 protein: CASSPLWGPYEQYF
CDR3 DNA: TGTGCCAGCAGTCCCCTTTGGGGGCCCTACGAGCAGTACTTC

J gene: TRBJ2-1
clone size: once
D gene: .
V gene: TRBV7-2
CDR3 protein: CASSLGANEQFF
CDR3 DNA: TGTGCCAGCAGCTTAGGGGCTAACGAGCAGTTCTTC

J gene: TRBJ1-3
clone size: .
D gene: .
V gene: TRBV11-3
CDR3 protein: CASSPTVSGNTIYF
CDR3 DNA: TGTGCCAGCAGCCCAACAGTCTCTGGAAACACCATATATTTT

J gene: TRBJ2-1
clone size: .
D gene: .
V gene: TRBV5-1
CDR3 protein: CASSLVLPDEQFF
CDR3 DNA: TGCGCCAGCAGCTTGGTCCTCCCCGATGAGCAGTTCTTC

J gene: TRBJ2-1
clone size: .
D gene: .
V gene: TRBV3-1/TRBV3-2
CDR3 protein: CASSQGTGGHNEQFF
CDR3 DNA: TGTGCCAGCAGCCAAGGGACCGGGGGGCACAATGAGCAGTTCTTC

J gene: TRBJ2-1
clone size: .
D gene: TRBD2
V gene: TRBV19
CDR3 protein: CASSVLADPNEQFF
CDR3 DNA: TGTGCCAGTAGCGTACTAGCGGATCCCAATGAGCAGTTCTTC

J gene: TRBJ2-5
clone size: .
D gene: TRBD1
V gene: TRBV19
CDR3 protein: CASSASGTGGRETQYF
CDR3 DNA: TGTGCCAGTAGTGCCTCCGGGACAGGGGGGAGAGAGACCCAGTACTTC

J gene: TRBJ1-2
clone size: .
D gene: TRBD1
V gene: TRBV10-3
CDR3 protein: CAISESAAGQGHINYGYTF
CDR3 DNA: TGTGCCATCAGTGAGTCGGCGGCGGGACAGGGACACATAAACTATGGCTACACCTTC

J gene: TRBJ1-1
clone size: .
D gene: .
V gene: TRBV19
CDR3 protein: CASSSRGGTEAFF
CDR3 DNA: TGTGCCAGTAGTTCCAGGGGAGGGACTGAAGCTTTCTTT

J gene: TRBJ2-3
clone size: .
D gene: .
V gene: TRBV19
CDR3 protein: CASTPRAGGTDTQYF
CDR3 DNA: TGTGCCAGTACCCCCCGAGCAGGAGGAACAGATACGCAGTATTTT

J gene: TRBJ2-1
clone size: .
D gene: TRBD1
V gene: TRBV14
CDR3 protein: CASSLLGDRAYNEQFF
CDR3 DNA: TGTGCCAGCAGCCTCCTGGGGGACAGGGCCTACAATGAGCAGTTCTTC

J gene: TRBJ1-5
clone size: .
D gene: TRBD1
V gene: TRBV5-6
CDR3 protein: CASSFKGANNQPQHF
CDR3 DNA: TGTGCCAGCAGCTTCAAGGGGGCCAACAATCAGCCCCAGCATTTT

J gene: TRBJ2-3
clone size: .
D gene: TRBD2
V gene: TRBV7-2
CDR3 protein: CASSLAHGLAGALGVTQYF
CDR3 DNA: TGTGCCAGCAGCTTAGCGCATGGCCTAGCGGGGGCCCTAGGGGTTACGCAGTATTTT

J gene: TRBJ1-1
clone size: .
D gene: .
V gene: TRBV6-2/TRBV6-3
CDR3 protein: CASSYLLEGAFF
CDR3 DNA: TGTGCCAGCAGTTACCTTCTCGAGGGAGCTTTCTTT

J gene: TRBJ2-4
clone size: .
D gene: .
V gene: TRBV28
CDR3 protein: CASSFSGAQYF
CDR3 DNA: TGTGCCAGCAGTTTTAGCGGAGCCCAGTACTTC

J gene: TRBJ2-5
clone size: once
D gene: TRBD1
V gene: TRBV6-6
CDR3 protein: CASRTGTGVETQYF
CDR3 DNA: TGTGCCAGCAGAACCGGGACAGGGGTAGAGACCCAGTACTTC

J gene: TRBJ1-2
clone size: .
D gene: .
V gene: TRBV4-3
CDR3 protein: CASSQEADRTRGYGYTF
CDR3 DNA: TGCGCCAGCAGCCAAGAAGCCGACAGGACCCGAGGCTATGGCTACACCTTC

J gene: TRBJ2-3
clone size: .
D gene: TRBD2
V gene: TRBV5-1
CDR3 protein: CASSLVRSGRADTQYF
CDR3 DNA: TGCGCCAGCAGCTTGGTACGCAGCGGGAGAGCAGATACGCAGTATTTT

J gene: TRBJ2-2
clone size: .
D gene: .
V gene: TRBV10-3
CDR3 protein: CASKTPNTGELFF
CDR3 DNA: TGTGCCAGTAAGACTCCGAACACCGGGGAGCTGTTTTTT